Listed below are T cell receptor beta chains from one sample, sequenced in a study of PD-1 blockade in classical Hodgkin lymphoma. Generated by immunoSEQ multiplex PCR, the TCRdb table keeps only in-frame clones and is missing some. The sample includes tens of thousands of clones, around 73% of them seen just once. Sequences were derived from peripheral blood mononuclear cells (PBMCs), sampled before the second cycle of nivolumab. The receptors shown here come from a human donor with classical Hodgkin lymphoma. CDR3s include the opening cysteine and the closing phenylalanine or tryptophan. Fields, in order: V gene, J gene, CDR3 protein.

V: TRBV27; J: TRBJ2-7; CDR3: CASSLGLREGYEQYF
V: TRBV28; J: TRBJ2-2; CDR3: CASSNRVEHTGELFF
V: TRBV27; J: TRBJ1-5; CDR3: CASSMYSNQPQHF
V: TRBV27; J: TRBJ2-2; CDR3: CASSLSRNPGELFF
V: TRBV27; J: TRBJ2-7; CDR3: CASSYAAGPIYEQYF
V: TRBV13; J: TRBJ1-1; CDR3: CASSYSLDRRNTEAFF
V: TRBV18; J: TRBJ1-1; CDR3: CASSPPGTPMNTEAFF
V: TRBV19; J: TRBJ2-1; CDR3: CASSTLASDYNEQFF
V: TRBV9; J: TRBJ2-7; CDR3: CASSVSQGPYEQYF
V: TRBV7-9; J: TRBJ2-1; CDR3: CASSLLHEQFF
V: TRBV7-3; J: TRBJ1-1; CDR3: CASSLMGQGITEAFF
V: TRBV2; J: TRBJ2-3; CDR3: CASGSGSTSTDTQYF
V: TRBV10-3; J: TRBJ1-6; CDR3: CAIRQGRDNSPLHF
V: TRBV7-9; J: TRBJ1-1; CDR3: CASSSVPSMNTEAFF
V: TRBV2; J: TRBJ2-1; CDR3: CASSPGTSGRASYNEQFF
V: TRBV19; J: TRBJ1-1; CDR3: CASSIFGQGAEAFF
V: TRBV9; J: TRBJ2-5; CDR3: CASSPRGVQETQYF
V: TRBV14; J: TRBJ2-1; CDR3: CASSQDFSGYNEQFF
V: TRBV2; J: TRBJ2-7; CDR3: CASNRSPYEQYF
V: TRBV15; J: TRBJ2-1; CDR3: CATSRYTGTRDNEQFF
V: TRBV28; J: TRBJ1-1; CDR3: CASSLEGAQETEAFF
V: TRBV19; J: TRBJ2-3; CDR3: CASSIASWATQYF
V: TRBV11-2; J: TRBJ2-1; CDR3: CASSFLGGHNEQFF
V: TRBV4-1; J: TRBJ2-7; CDR3: CATIHRGAAIRYEQYF
V: TRBV10-3; J: TRBJ2-5; CDR3: CAISGEGKGQETQYF
V: TRBV23-1; J: TRBJ1-1; CDR3: CASSRENTEAFF
V: TRBV6-5; J: TRBJ1-2; CDR3: CASSYAGGDYGYTF
V: TRBV18; J: TRBJ1-4; CDR3: CASSSQGLLEKLFF
V: TRBV7-9; J: TRBJ2-3; CDR3: CASSFGAGRTDTQYF
V: TRBV2; J: TRBJ2-1; CDR3: CASSERGGSAYNEQFF
V: TRBV6-6; J: TRBJ1-4; CDR3: CASSYGQFINEKLFF
V: TRBV28; J: TRBJ2-2; CDR3: CASRLTNGARAGELFF
V: TRBV18; J: TRBJ1-4; CDR3: CASSPVPGEKLFF
V: TRBV4-1; J: TRBJ2-3; CDR3: CASSQGLGTGSTDTQYF
V: TRBV11-3; J: TRBJ2-3; CDR3: CASSSGQGATDTQYF
V: TRBV11-2; J: TRBJ2-1; CDR3: CASSPRLAGGSRSYNEQFF
V: TRBV6-6; J: TRBJ2-7; CDR3: CASSYAGIYSYEQYF
V: TRBV9; J: TRBJ1-2; CDR3: CASSVKGTGNYGYTF
V: TRBV27; J: TRBJ2-1; CDR3: CASSLEGRRAGEQFF
V: TRBV30; J: TRBJ2-5; CDR3: CAWSVSVGWETQYF
V: TRBV19; J: TRBJ2-7; CDR3: CASSINGQSGWGEQYF